The next 30 T cell receptor beta chains were all read from a single sample in a study of vaccination effects on CD4 cells after COVID-19. Antigen-specific CD4+ T cell clonotypes were called by their expansion after viral peptide-pool culture in ViraFEST. Investigators separated out CD4+ T cells once around nine days of culture had passed. Every participant took two doses of the BNT162b2 or mRNA-1273 vaccine. These TCRs are of unknown antigen specificity. Libraries were prepared by immunoSEQ multiplex PCR; TCRdb keeps only in-frame clonotypes and omits some of them. Among 60,000 to 90,000 clones, about 80% were seen once, and the ten largest hold about 1.2%. Material: CD4+ T cells from PBMCs cultured with HCoV-229E spike peptides, obtained after COVID-19 vaccination. Receptors were obtained from a human donor who received a COVID-19 vaccine.

The chain links TRBV19 to TRBJ1-5; 9 nucleotides match TRBD1. The CDR3 consists of 14 residues. Germline trimming cut 3 bases from V and 7 bases from J; bases unmatched to any gene: 4. The germline V gene has CDR1 LNHDA and CDR2 SQIVND (reference sequence). In DNA form, the CDR3 reads TGTGCCAGTAGTATGGGACAGGGCGGACAGCCCCAGCATTTT. Its translation is CASSMGQGGQPQHF.

The chain recombines TRBV24-1 with TRBJ2-5; 8 bases align to TRBD1. CDR3 length: 15 amino acids. Germline CDR1 is KGHDR and CDR2 is SFDVKD. V trimming: 4 bases; J trimming: 2 bases; junction bases outside the gene matches: 5. The CDR3 nucleotides read TGTGCCACCAGTGACCACGGGACAGGACAAGAGACCCAGTACTTC. This gives the protein CATSDHGTGQETQYF.

In this sample, this clone turned up a few times. V usage is TRBV7-2 and J usage is TRBJ1-5; D is undetermined. Between the trimmed V and J ends, which lost 4 bases and 2 bases, there was a span of 12 bases. Germline CDR1 SGHTA, CDR2 FQGNSA. This CDR3 is 15 amino acids long. CDR3 DNA sequence: TGTGCCAGCAGCTCAGATCCTTTCGGCAATCAGCCCCAGCATTTT. Its translation: CASSSDPFGNQPQHF.

The CDR3 is CASGEQGWNIQYF. The DNA of the CDR3 is TGTGCCAGCGGAGAACAGGGTTGGAACATTCAGTACTTC. This rearrangement joins TRBV21-1 to TRBJ2-4; the DNA was not used to check the table's D call, TRBD1. TRBV21-1 is a listed pseudogene. CDR3 length equals 13 residues.

V gene TRBV5-4 combines with J gene TRBJ2-2; 14 bases fit TRBD2. Per the germline V gene, CDR1 is SGHNT and CDR2 is YYREEE (reference sequence). This CDR3 is built from 17 residues. Trimming cost V 4 bases and J 2 bases; bases outside gene matches: 4. CDR3 loop: CASSPGLAGANTGELFF. DNA of the CDR3: TGTGCCAGCAGCCCGGGACTAGCGGGGGCCAACACCGGGGAGCTGTTTTTT.

The chain carries TRBV7-2 and TRBJ1-6; D unresolved. Trimming cost V 5 bases and J 8 bases, with 19 bases left between them. CDR3 size: 16 residues. Germline lookup yields CDR1 SGHTA and CDR2 FQGNSA. The CDR3 protein is CASSHKPWRIDSPLHF. The CDR3 DNA reads TGTGCCAGCAGCCATAAACCATGGAGGATAGATTCACCCCTCCACTTT. Based on the CDR3 plus reference TRBV7-2 and TRBJ1-6, the full variable domain is GAGVSQSPSNKVTEKGKDVELRCDPISGHTALYWYRQSLGQGLEFLIYFQGNSAPDKSGLPSDRFSAERTGGSVSTLTIQRTQQEDSAVYLCASSHKPWRIDSPLHFGNGTRLTVT.

The chain joins TRBV6-1 to TRBJ2-2, with TRBD2 matching 11 bases. The germline gives CDR1 MNHNS, CDR2 SASEGT. V was clipped by 4 bases and J by 2 bases; unmatched bases: 6. This CDR3 has 17 amino acids. Written as DNA, the CDR3 is TGTGCCAGCAGTGCCCTGGGACTAGCGGTTAACACCGGGGAGCTGTTTTTT. Translation: CASSALGLAVNTGELFF.

The chain joins TRBV10-2 to TRBJ2-2, with D uncertain. V lost 6 bases and J lost 1, with 6 bases in between. This CDR3 spans 13 amino acids. Germline V lookup: CDR1 WSHSY, CDR2 SAAADI. This chain's CDR3 is CASRPGNTGELFF. CDR3 DNA: TGCGCCAGCAGACCCGGGAACACCGGGGAGCTGTTTTTT.

The rearrangement links TRBV5-1 to TRBJ2-3; perhaps TRBD1 as D (6 bases). Germline CDR1 is SGHRS and CDR2 is YFSETQ. V dropped 2 bases and J dropped 4 bases, with 17 bases sitting between them. This CDR3 spans 16 amino acids. The DNA of the CDR3 is TGCGCCAGCAGCTTAAGAGTATCACAGGGCGCAGATACGCAGTATTTT. Translating it yields CASSLRVSQGADTQYF.

V and J are TRBV7-2 and TRBJ1-3; D remains ambiguous. The V gene's germline CDR1 is SGHTA and CDR2 FQGNSA. Trimming took 5 bases from V and 2 from J, leaving 16 bases between them. This CDR3 contains 16 residues. The CDR3 loop is CASSLVRGTTGNTIYF. The CDR3 DNA reads as TGTGCCAGCAGCCTAGTCCGGGGTACTACTGGAAACACCATATATTTT.

This clone was recorded only once. The rearrangement joins TRBV3-1 (or the pseudogene TRBV3-2) to TRBJ1-1; D may be TRBD1 (5 bases). Germline-derived CDR1 and CDR2 are LGHDT and YNNKEL (reference sequence). The CDR3 consists of 15 residues. V lost 2 bases and J lost 6, with 16 bases in between. The CDR3 DNA reads as TGTGCCAGCAGCCAATACGCGGGACGGGTGCCTGAAGCTTTCTTT. Protein: CASSQYAGRVPEAFF.

This clone was counted only a few times. The V call is TRBV5-6, the J call TRBJ2-7; no definite D call. Per germline, CDR1 SGHDT and CDR2 YYEEEE. V lost 2 bases and J lost 2, with 8 bases in between. The CDR3 spans 13 residues. The CDR3 region is CASSFLETYEQYV. The CDR3 DNA reads TGTGCCAGCAGCTTTCTGGAAACCTACGAGCAGTACGTC.

This clone was seen a handful of times. The chain carries TRBV4-1 and TRBJ1-5; D is ambiguous. The CDR3 has 13 residues. Germline CDR1 and CDR2: MGHRA and YSYEKL. The V end lost 0 bases, the J end lost 5 bases, and 5 bases lay between the germline ends. The CDR3 DNA is TGCGCCAGCAGCCAAGAACGCGATCAGCCCCAGCATTTT. It specifies CASSQERDQPQHF.

This clone was found a few times. The V call is TRBV7-3, the J call TRBJ2-2; weak D call: TRBD2 (5 bases). Trimming took off 2 bases at V and 4 bases at J, with 8 bases between the two ends. CDR1 and CDR2 (germline): SGHTA, FQGTGA. The CDR3 length is 14 residues. The DNA for the CDR3 is TGTGCCAGCAGCTTAGGAGGAAGCACCGGGGAGCTGTTTTTT. This gives the protein CASSLGGSTGELFF.

The V call is TRBV7-9, the J call TRBJ2-7; possible D gene TRBD1, 5 bases. This CDR3 contains 15 residues. V gave up 4 bases and J gave up 0 bases, with 13 bases separating them. CDR1 and CDR2 from the germline V gene are SEHNR and FQNEAQ (reference sequence). The CDR3 region has the DNA TGTGCCAGCAGCTCGACAGAGACGAGCTCCTACGAGCAGTACGTC. Translating it yields CASSSTETSSYEQYV.

The chain has TRBV6-4 and TRBJ2-1; TRBD1 aligns across 11 bases. This CDR3 has 14 residues. The germline V gene encodes CDR1 MRHNA and CDR2 SNTAGT. The ends lost 5 bases at V and 7 bases at J; junction bases unmatched: 4. The CDR3 reads CASSRDRGTNEQFF. DNA for the CDR3: TGTGCCAGCAGTAGGGACAGGGGGACTAATGAGCAGTTCTTC.

The chain joins TRBV19 to TRBJ2-7; TRBD2 matches at 9 bases. The CDR3 spans 15 residues. J lost 4 bases, V lost 3 bases, and 7 bases had no gene match. Germline CDR1 reads LNHDA; CDR2 reads SQIVND (reference sequence). The CDR3 region is CASSISSGGRYEQYV. The CDR3 bases are TGTGCCAGTAGTATTAGTAGCGGGGGCCGTTACGAGCAGTACGTC.

The rearrangement links TRBV19 to TRBJ1-4; D not resolved. V lost 2 bases, J lost 7 bases, and 14 bases lay in between. The length of the CDR3 is 15 residues. The germline gives CDR1 LNHDA, CDR2 SQIVND (reference sequence). CDR3 nucleotides: TGTGCCAGTAGTATAACGGCAGGATGGAGTGAAAAACTGTTTTTT. Protein: CASSITAGWSEKLFF.

This chain joins TRBV7-2 and TRBJ2-3, with unresolved D. The V end was cut by 1 base, the J end by 5 bases, with 4 bases between. The CDR3 totals 12 residues. Germline assignment: CDR1 SGHTA and CDR2 FQGNSA. CDR3 sequence (DNA): TGTGCCAGCAGCTTAGAACGAGATACGCAGTATTTT. Translation gives CASSLERDTQYF.

The chain couples TRBV19 to TRBJ2-5, with TRBD1 matching 9 bases. From germline, CDR1 is LNHDA and CDR2 SQIVND (reference sequence). The CDR3 contains 20 residues. V gave up 4 bases and J gave up 2 bases; unmatched junction bases: 20. CDR3 residues: CASSTTSGTGIRPAQETQYF. In DNA form, the CDR3 reads TGTGCCAGTAGTACAACCTCCGGGACAGGGATTCGCCCGGCGCAAGAGACCCAGTACTTC.

The chain joins TRBV24-1 to TRBJ2-5, with D perhaps matching TRBD1 (6 bases). The V end lost 4 bases, the J end lost 0 bases, and 8 bases lay between the germline ends. CDR1 is KGHDR and CDR2 is SFDVKD in the germline V gene. This CDR3 contains 14 residues. The CDR3 spells CATSDWTDQETQYF. In DNA, the CDR3 is TGTGCCACCAGTGACTGGACAGACCAAGAGACCCAGTACTTC.

CDR3: CASSSQGYEQYV. CDR3 sequence (DNA): TGTGCCAGCAGTTCGCAGGGCTACGAGCAGTACGTC. This rearrangement joins TRBV6-5 to TRBJ2-7, with a weak D call TRBD1 (5 bases). Trimming left V 4 bases short and J 3 bases short, with 7 bases between. Germline V gene lookup returns CDR1 MNHEY and CDR2 SVGAGI. There are 12 residues in the CDR3.

The rearrangement uses TRBV2 and TRBJ1-5, with D tentatively TRBD1 (5 bases). V dropped 6 bases and J dropped 0 bases, with 12 bases sitting between them. The CDR3 loop spans 15 amino acids. The germline V gene has CDR1 SNHLY and CDR2 FYNNEI. CDR3 sequence: CASRGTGDSNQPQHF. Here the CDR3 DNA reads TGTGCCAGCAGGGGGACGGGTGATAGCAATCAGCCCCAGCATTTT.

V and J are TRBV24-1 and TRBJ2-2; 9 positions match TRBD1. Germline V gene sequence: CDR1 KGHDR, CDR2 SFDVKD. The CDR3 extends over 15 amino acids. Trimming took 2 bases from V and 7 from J; bases not matched to a gene: 4. As DNA, the CDR3 is TGTGCCACCAGTGATTACAGGGGGCCCGACGGGGAGCTGTTTTTT. It encodes CATSDYRGPDGELFF.

The genes are TRBV15 and TRBJ1-2; D unresolved. The CDR3 spans 15 residues. Trimming left V 1 base short and J 4 bases short, with 13 bases between. CDR1 is LNHNV and CDR2 is YYDKDF in the germline V gene (reference sequence). The CDR3: CATSRGIGSGYGYTF. The CDR3 DNA reads as TGTGCCACCAGCAGAGGAATAGGGTCGGGCTATGGCTACACCTTC. Using reference TRBV15 and TRBJ1-2 for the parts outside the CDR3, the full variable domain is DAMVIQNPRYQVTQFGKPVTLSCSQTLNHNVMYWYQQKSSQAPKLLFHYYDKDFNNEADTPDNFQSRRPNTSFCFLDIRSPGLGDTAMYLCATSRGIGSGYGYTFGSGTRLTVV.

The V gene is TRBV2, the J gene TRBJ2-5; no clear D gene. V lost 4 bases, J lost 7 bases, and 13 bases lay in between. The CDR3 is made up of 13 amino acids. Germline V gene lookup returns CDR1 SNHLY and CDR2 FYNNEI. CDR3 in amino acids: CASSGQSMGTQYF. The CDR3 bases are TGTGCCAGCAGTGGGCAGTCGATGGGGACCCAGTACTTC.

CDR3 loop: CASSFGATNEKLFF. The CDR3 DNA is TGCGCCAGCAGCTTCGGGGCAACTAATGAAAAACTGTTTTTT. The chain is built from TRBV5-1 and TRBJ1-4, with D unclear. Germline loops: CDR1 SGHRS, CDR2 YFSETQ. The CDR3 extends over 14 amino acids. Trimming took 2 bases from V and 0 from J, leaving 5 bases between them.

This clone was found once. The J gene is TRBJ2-5, the V gene TRBV19, with TRBD2 matching 8 bases. CDR1 LNHDA and CDR2 SQIVND come from the germline V gene (reference sequence). This CDR3 contains 14 residues. V shed 5 bases, J shed 2 bases, and the junction held 4 bases outside the gene matches. Here the CDR3 reads CASSFRGGQETQYF. The CDR3 DNA is TGTGCCAGTAGTTTCCGGGGGGGTCAAGAGACCCAGTACTTC.

The chain uses TRBV18 and TRBJ1-1; weak D call: TRBD1 (5 bases). V shed 3 bases and J shed 0 bases, with 17 bases lying between them. Germline V gene lookup returns CDR1 KGHSH and CDR2 LQKENI. The CDR3 has 17 residues. CDR3 sequence: CASSPGFMGVVNTEAFF. In DNA form, the CDR3 reads TGTGCCAGCTCACCGGGGTTTATGGGGGTTGTGAACACTGAAGCTTTCTTT.

This chain joins TRBV6-4 and TRBJ2-7; D possibly corresponds to TRBD2 (6 bases). The V and J ends lost 4 bases and 6 bases respectively, with 16 bases between them. The V gene's germline CDR1 is MRHNA and CDR2 SNTAGT. This CDR3 has 14 amino acids. CDR3: CASSADRAGGEQYV. The CDR3 nucleotides are TGTGCCAGCAGTGCCGACCGAGCGGGCGGCGAGCAGTACGTC.